The 15 T cell receptor beta chains below all came from one sample that was sequenced in a study of blood T cell repertoires in COVID-19. Assay used: immunoSEQ multiplex PCR; TCRdb lists only in-frame clones, some missing. Among about 330,000 clones listed, approximately 89% were seen once. Sequencing used PBMCs or T cells enriched from blood (not recorded which). These receptors came from a woman younger than 45 who had recovered from COVID-19.

V usage is TRBV30 and J usage is TRBJ1-5; possibly TRBD1 for D (6 bases). CDR1 and CDR2 (germline): GTSNPN, SVGIG (reference sequence). The V and J ends lost 7 bases and 6 bases respectively, with 16 bases between them. This CDR3 has 13 amino acids. CDR3 DNA: TGTGCCTTTTCGACAGGCGACCTTCAGCCCCAGCATTTT. Its protein is CAFSTGDLQPQHF.

The gene calls are TRBV5-1 and TRBJ2-1, with 7 bases that match TRBD2. After removal of 0 bases from V and 2 bases from J, the junction contained 2 bases not matched to a gene. The CDR3 runs 15 residues. Germline CDR1 and CDR2: SGHRS and YFSETQ. The CDR3 is CASSLAGGTYNEQFF. CDR3 nucleotide sequence: TGCGCCAGCAGCTTGGCGGGGGGTACCTACAATGAGCAGTTCTTC. Together with reference TRBV5-1 and TRBJ2-1, the CDR3 gives the full variable domain: KAGVTQTPRYLIKTRGQQVTLSCSPISGHRSVSWYQQTPGQGLQFLFEYFSETQRNKGNFPGRFSGRQFSNSRSEMNVSTLELGDSALYLCASSLAGGTYNEQFFGPGTRLTVL.

This chain links TRBV3-1 (or the pseudogene TRBV3-2) with TRBJ1-2, with 8 bases lining up with TRBD1. The V gene's germline CDR1 is LGHDT and CDR2 YNNKEL (reference sequence). The J segment lost 4 bases and the V segment lost 3 bases, leaving 13 bases of the junction unmatched. This CDR3 contains 17 residues. The CDR3 coding sequence is TGTGCCAGCAGCCACCAGGCGAGACAGGGGACGGGCTATGGCTACACCTTC. Amino acids: CASSHQARQGTGYGYTF.

The chain couples TRBV30 to TRBJ2-3; tentative D call: TRBD1 (5 bases). Germline V gene lookup returns CDR1 GTSNPN and CDR2 SVGIG (reference sequence). V shed 3 bases and J shed 5 bases, with 15 bases lying between them. This CDR3 comprises 14 residues. The CDR3 loop is CAWSRSGQGDTQYF. CDR3 DNA: TGTGCCTGGAGCCGATCCGGGCAGGGAGATACGCAGTATTTT. The variable domain in full, with the rest retrieved from reference TRBV30 and TRBJ2-3, is SQTIHQWPATLVQPVGSPLSLECTVEGTSNPNLYWYRQAAGRGLQLLFYSVGIGQISSEVPQNLSASRPQDRQFILSSKKLLLSDSGFYLCAWSRSGQGDTQYFGPGTRLTVL.

This chain links TRBV28 with TRBJ2-4; the match to TRBD1 covers 8 bases. The CDR3 covers 18 residues. The germline V gene has CDR1 MDHEN and CDR2 SYDVKM. The trim removed 3 bases at V and 0 bases at J, leaving 10 bases unmatched. The CDR3 here is CASSFQGAPSLAKNIQYF. The CDR3 DNA reads TGTGCCAGCAGTTTTCAGGGGGCCCCGTCTCTAGCCAAAAACATTCAGTACTTC.

The chain recombines TRBV12-5 with TRBJ2-3; D remains unclear. In germline, CDR1 is LGHNT, CDR2 FRNRAP. V was pared by 6 bases and J by 11 bases, with 27 bases between. This CDR3 has 16 amino acids. DNA of the CDR3: TGTGCTAGTGGGTTTTCGACGACTGGCACCTCGGATGGGCAGTATTTT. It is translated as CASGFSTTGTSDGQYF.

The chain carries TRBV5-1 and TRBJ1-2; no definite D call. The V gene lost 2 bases and the J gene lost 5 bases, with 13 bases spanning the gap. Germline loops: CDR1 SGHRS, CDR2 YFSETQ. The CDR3 is 14 residues long. CDR3 sequence reads: CASSFREPGYGYTF. The DNA for the CDR3 is TGCGCCAGCAGCTTCCGGGAGCCTGGGTATGGCTACACCTTC.

This chain links TRBV25-1 with TRBJ2-7, with D perhaps matching TRBD1 (6 bases). The V end lost 3 bases, the J end lost 5 bases, and 14 bases lay between the germline ends. There are 14 residues in the CDR3. Germline assignment: CDR1 MGHDK and CDR2 SYGVNS. The CDR3 DNA reads TGTGCCAGCAGTGAGGGACACCCTAGGGACGAGCAGTACTTC. This sequence encodes CASSEGHPRDEQYF.

The chain links TRBV19 to TRBJ2-1; possible D gene TRBD2, 6 bases. Trimming left V 8 bases short and J 2 bases short, with 13 bases between. Looked up from germline, CDR1 is LNHDA and CDR2 is SQIVND (reference sequence). The CDR3 loop spans 14 amino acids. The CDR3 DNA reads as TGTGCCAGTGGAACAGGAGGGGCCTACAATGAGCAGTTCTTC. Its protein product is CASGTGGAYNEQFF.

As to this clone: A read error may produce the germline difference seen at one junction end. The chain carries TRBV3-1 (or the pseudogene TRBV3-2) and TRBJ2-2; 16 nucleotides match TRBD2. From germline, CDR1 is LGHDT and CDR2 YNNKEL (reference sequence). The CDR3 length is 18 residues. The CDR3 region has the DNA TGTGCCAGCAGTCAAGGGACTAGCGGGGGGGTCGGAAGCGGGGAGCTGTTTTTT. Its translation is CASSQGTSGGVGSGELFF.

Worth noting for this clone: This may be a read error: a much more frequent sequence differs by one nucleotide. V is TRBV7-9 and J is TRBJ1-2, with D possibly TRBD1 on 6 matching bases. The V end lost 5 bases, the J end lost 2 bases, and 9 bases lay between the germline ends. The CDR3 has 13 residues. The germline V gene has CDR1 SEHNR and CDR2 FQNEAQ (reference sequence). The CDR3 sequence is CASSPQGNYGYTF. The CDR3 DNA follows: TGTGCCAGCAGCCCCCAGGGGAACTATGGCTACACCTTC.

V gene TRBV6-1 combines with J gene TRBJ1-3, with D uncertain. The CDR3 is made up of 13 amino acids. The V gene lost 2 bases and the J gene lost 4 bases, with 6 bases spanning the gap. The germline gives CDR1 MNHNS, CDR2 SASEGT. The CDR3 sequence: CASSETRGNTIYF. The CDR3 nucleotides are TGTGCCAGCAGTGAAACTCGGGGAAACACCATATATTTT.

This chain connects TRBV6-6 to TRBJ2-7; 15 positions match TRBD2. Germline CDR1 MNHNY, CDR2 SVGAGI (reference sequence). This CDR3 is 17 amino acids long. The trim removed 5 bases at V and 3 bases at J, leaving 8 bases unmatched. The CDR3 sequence: CASSRAGTSGGYYEQYF. The CDR3 DNA follows: TGTGCCAGCAGTCGGGCCGGGACTAGCGGGGGGTACTACGAGCAGTACTTC.

V and J are TRBV6-5 and TRBJ1-4; 9 nucleotides agree with TRBD1. The CDR3 has 14 residues. Germline trimming cut 6 bases from V and 7 bases from J; bases unmatched to any gene: 6. Germline V gene lookup returns CDR1 MNHEY and CDR2 SVGAGI. The CDR3 nucleotides read TGTGCCAGCAGATCTACAGGGGGCCCTGAAAAACTGTTTTTT. Protein sequence: CASRSTGGPEKLFF.

This rearrangement joins TRBV28 to TRBJ1-1; 11 bases line up with TRBD1. The junction had 3 bases not matched to a gene; V was cut back by 6 bases and J by 0 bases. Germline assignment: CDR1 MDHEN and CDR2 SYDVKM. The CDR3 is 15 amino acids. CDR3 protein: CASRLDRGLNTEAFF. In DNA, the CDR3 is TGTGCCAGCAGATTGGACAGGGGGCTGAACACTGAAGCTTTCTTT.